The 5 T cell receptor beta chains presented below share a single source sample, sequenced in a study of long-term antiretroviral therapy in people with HIV. Samples were assayed with immunoSEQ v3.0 at survey level. Data came from immunoSEQ multiplex PCR; TCRdb stores just in-frame clones and leaves some out. The sample gives tens of thousands of clones, roughly four fifths of which show up once; 6.2% is in the top ten. Specimen: unsorted PBMCs, collected 1 year after starting antiretroviral therapy. The receptors shown here come from a man between 18 and 29 years old with HIV.

The chain is built from TRBV5-6 and TRBJ2-2; D tentatively reads TRBD1 or TRBD2 (5 bases each). Per germline, CDR1 SGHDT and CDR2 YYEEEE. CDR3 length equals 16 residues. V dropped 4 bases and J dropped 4 bases, with 17 bases sitting between them. In DNA form, the CDR3 reads TGTGCCAGCAGCCCATTGGGCGATGGGGGCACCGGGGAGCTGTTTTTT. Translated, it gives CASSPLGDGGTGELFF.

This chain uses TRBV4-1 with TRBJ1-5; D remains ambiguous. Trimming pared 0 bases from V and 10 bases from J, leaving 16 bases between. Germline CDR1 and CDR2: MGHRA and YSYEKL. CDR3 size: 15 residues. In DNA form, the CDR3 reads TGCGCCAGCAGCCAAGAAAGAGGGTCTCTTCAACCCCAGCATTTT. Encoded protein: CASSQERGSLQPQHF.

This clone was picked up a small number of times. The rearrangement uses TRBV19 and TRBJ1-5; TRBD1 matches at 7 bases. The CDR3 spans 14 residues. Germline CDR1 reads LNHDA; CDR2 reads SQIVND (reference sequence). V shed 9 bases and J 5 bases; nucleotides not matched to a gene: 10. CDR3 nucleotide sequence: TGTGCCAGCTGTTCTCGGGACAGCTATCAGCCCCAGCATTTT. The encoded protein is CASCSRDSYQPQHF. The full variable domain, its missing parts supplied by reference TRBV19 and TRBJ1-5, is DGGITQSPKYLFRKEGQNVTLSCEQNLNHDAMYWYRQDPGQGLRLIYYSQIVNDFQKGDIAEGYSVSREKKESFPLTVTSAQKNPTAFYLCASCSRDSYQPQHFGDGTRLSIL.

The chain combines TRBV6-5 with TRBJ2-7; the D gene is possibly TRBD1 (5 bases). The CDR3 loop spans 16 amino acids. The V and J ends lost 0 bases and 3 bases respectively, with 15 bases between them. CDR1 and CDR2 (germline): MNHEY, SVGAGI. CDR3 in DNA: TGTGCCAGCAGTTACTCAAGGGGCGAAGCCCTCTACGAGCAGTACTTC. As protein: CASSYSRGEALYEQYF.

The V call is TRBV7-2, the J call TRBJ2-3; 7 bases fit TRBD2. This CDR3 is 13 amino acids long. V was pared by 5 bases and J by 5 bases, with 4 bases of the junction left unmatched. The germline gives CDR1 SGHTA, CDR2 FQGNSA. CDR3 region: CASSHGRGDTQYF. The CDR3 nucleotides are TGTGCCAGCAGCCATGGGAGGGGAGATACGCAGTATTTT.